This T cell receptor beta chain came from a study of blood T cell repertoires in COVID-19. At the level of the study: PBMCs, B-cell-depleted T cells, or T cells provided the cDNA or gDNA that made up the material.

The method was immunoSEQ multiplex PCR; TCRdb's version includes in-frame clones alone and lacks a portion of them. The sample lists about 150,000 clones, approximately 80% occurring once. Ages ranged from roughly 18 to 100 years, with residence in approximately 23 US areas. The CDR3 runs to 15 residues. The V end was cut by 5 bases, the J end by 2 bases, with 16 bases between. Germline CDR1 MDHEN, CDR2 SYDVKM. V is TRBV28 and J is TRBJ2-7; D may be TRBD2 (5 bases). The specimen was PBMCs or T cells enriched from blood (not recorded which). The source is a woman between 45 and 65 years old who had recovered from COVID-19. The CDR3 DNA follows: TGTGCCAGCAGTGCCTCCGGACTCTTAACCTACGAGCAGTACTTC. It specifies CASSASGLLTYEQYF.